Following are 26 T cell receptor beta chains from one sample sequenced in a study of blood T cell repertoires in COVID-19. The method was immunoSEQ multiplex PCR; TCRdb's version includes in-frame clones alone and lacks a portion of them. Among tens of thousands of clones, 70% to 80% were seen once, and the ten largest hold 2% to 2.5%. Input material: peripheral blood. These receptors came from a man in his 70s with COVID-19, enrolled during active disease.

V gene TRBV25-1 combines with J gene TRBJ1-6, with D possibly TRBD1 on 5 matching bases. CDR3 length: 14 amino acids. The ends were cut back, 3 bases at V and 5 bases at J, with 8 bases in the middle. From germline, CDR1 is MGHDK and CDR2 SYGVNS. CDR3 sequence reads: CASSDLQDNSPLHF. Here the CDR3 DNA reads TGTGCCAGCAGTGATTTACAGGATAATTCACCCCTCCACTTT.

This chain links TRBV13 with TRBJ2-3; TRBD1 is a possible D gene (5 bases). This CDR3 region has 13 residues. Trimming removed 4 bases from V and 3 bases from J, with 8 bases in between. CDR1 and CDR2 (germline): PRHDT, FYEKMQ (reference sequence). CDR3 bases: TGTGCCAGCAGCTACCAGGGTACAGATACGCAGTATTTT. This sequence encodes CASSYQGTDTQYF.

The table lists this clone with a few counts. This sequence joins TRBV6-6 and TRBJ1-6, with unresolved D. This CDR3 contains 14 residues. Germline V CDR1 and CDR2: MNHNY, SVGAGI (reference sequence). Trimming took 0 bases from V and 5 from J, leaving 5 bases between them. DNA for the CDR3: TGTGCCAGCAGTTACTCCGGGAATAATTCACCCCTCCACTTT. Encoded protein: CASSYSGNNSPLHF.

The gene calls are TRBV29-1 and TRBJ2-3, with D maybe TRBD2 (6 bases). Germline CDR1 and CDR2: SQVTM and ANQGSEA. This CDR3 has 14 residues. V was clipped by 7 bases and J by 3 bases, with 17 bases between them. The chain's CDR3 is CSAGGGSGTDTQYF. The DNA of the CDR3 is TGCAGCGCCGGTGGGGGAAGCGGGACAGATACGCAGTATTTT.

The rearrangement links TRBV13 to TRBJ1-5; a weak D match, TRBD1 (5 bases). The V gene's germline CDR1 is PRHDT and CDR2 FYEKMQ (reference sequence). V lost 4 bases and J 7 bases, leaving 14 bases between the germline ends. CDR3 length: 14 residues. CDR3 region: CASSYGTGGQPQHF. The CDR3 DNA sequence: TGTGCCAGCAGCTACGGGACGGGAGGACAGCCCCAGCATTTT.

The genes are TRBV2 and TRBJ2-7; 15 bases fit TRBD2. The J segment lost 4 bases and the V segment lost 4 bases, leaving 5 bases of the junction unmatched. The CDR3 totals 16 residues. The V gene's germline CDR1 is SNHLY and CDR2 FYNNEI. CDR3: CASSVGLAGGGYEQYF. DNA for the CDR3: TGTGCCAGCAGTGTCGGACTAGCGGGAGGGGGGTACGAGCAGTACTTC.

The chain links TRBV3-1 (or the pseudogene TRBV3-2) to TRBJ2-7; D is perhaps TRBD2 (6 bases). Trimming took off 0 bases at V and 7 bases at J, with 25 bases between the two ends. The germline CDR1 and CDR2 sequences are LGHDT and YNNKEL (reference sequence). This CDR3 is 18 amino acids long. The CDR3: CASSQERWGGVIVKEQYF. Written as DNA, the CDR3 is TGTGCCAGCAGCCAAGAGAGGTGGGGCGGGGTAATCGTAAAGGAGCAGTACTTC.

There are a few counts of this clone. The chain carries TRBV4-3 and TRBJ2-7; TRBD2 matches at 10 bases. Germline CDR1 is LGHNA and CDR2 is YSLEER. The CDR3 sequence is 15 residues long. With 4 bases clipped from V and 2 bases from J, the junction kept 5 bases outside the gene matches. This CDR3 is CASSRLAGDTYEQYF. The CDR3 DNA sequence: TGCGCCAGCAGCCGGCTAGCGGGAGACACCTACGAGCAGTACTTC.

This chain joins TRBV4-3 and TRBJ2-2; no clear D gene. V was cut by 0 bases and J by 0 bases, with 5 bases left in between. Looked up from germline, CDR1 is LGHNA and CDR2 is YSLEER. The CDR3 spans 15 residues. CDR3 residues: CASSQDGANTGELFF. CDR3 DNA: TGCGCCAGCAGCCAAGATGGAGCGAACACCGGGGAGCTGTTTTTT.

J is TRBJ2-5 and V is TRBV10-1; 10 bases align to TRBD2. CDR1 is WNHNN and CDR2 is SYGVQD in the germline V gene (reference sequence). The CDR3 consists of 16 residues. V lost 0 bases and J lost 3; bases outside the gene matches: 4. The CDR3 DNA follows: TGCGCCAGCAGTGAGTCCGGAGCGGGAGGGGAAGAGACCCAGTACTTC. Protein: CASSESGAGGEETQYF.

This clone was seen only once. V is TRBV6-5 and J is TRBJ1-1, with D perhaps TRBD1 (5 bases). The CDR3 is made up of 13 amino acids. The germline gives CDR1 MNHEY, CDR2 SVGAGI. Trimming took off 2 bases at V and 4 bases at J, with 8 bases between the two ends. DNA for the CDR3: TGTGCCAGCAGTTACACCAGGGCCACTGAAGCTTTCTTT. Translation gives CASSYTRATEAFF.

J is TRBJ2-7 and V is TRBV6-5, with a possible D match to TRBD1 (5 bases). Trimming shortened V by 3 bases and J by 3 bases, and 12 bases separated the two germline ends. Germline assignment: CDR1 MNHEY and CDR2 SVGAGI. The CDR3 totals 14 residues. The CDR3 DNA is TGTGCCAGCAGTTATGGGCAGGGATTCTACGAGCAGTACTTC. Translating it yields CASSYGQGFYEQYF.

As DNA, the CDR3 is TGTGCCAGCAGTGAATCGGAGGGCACGGAGCAGTACTTC. This translates into CASSESEGTEQYF. The chain links TRBV2 to TRBJ2-7; D is possibly TRBD2 (6 bases). The ends were cut back, 2 bases at V and 7 bases at J, with 12 bases in the middle. This CDR3 comprises 13 residues. Germline V lookup: CDR1 SNHLY, CDR2 FYNNEI.

The rearrangement joins TRBV30 to TRBJ1-1; no definite D call. The germline CDR1 and CDR2 sequences are GTSNPN and SVGIG (reference sequence). V gave up 0 bases and J gave up 0 bases, with 8 bases separating them. The CDR3 runs to 14 residues. CDR3 bases: TGTGCCTGGAGTGTTCCACTTGTGAACACTGAAGCTTTCTTT. Translated, it gives CAWSVPLVNTEAFF.

The chain combines TRBV6-2 or TRBV6-3 with TRBJ1-3; D gene ambiguous. Germline V gene lookup returns CDR1 MNHEY and CDR2 SVGEGT. The length of the CDR3 is 13 residues. Trimming removed 4 bases from V and 2 bases from J, with 6 bases in between. CDR3 sequence reads: CASSWAAGNTIYF. CDR3 in DNA: TGTGCCAGCAGTTGGGCAGCTGGAAACACCATATATTTT.

This chain joins TRBV9 and TRBJ2-3, with a weak D call TRBD1 (5 bases). The germline gives CDR1 SGDLS, CDR2 YYNGEE. Trimming left V 0 bases short and J 6 bases short, with 8 bases between. This CDR3 is built from 13 residues. The CDR3 protein is CASSVGTSDTQYF. In nucleotides, the CDR3 is TGTGCCAGCAGCGTAGGGACATCGGATACGCAGTATTTT. Combining the CDR3 with reference TRBV9 and TRBJ2-3 gives the whole variable domain DSGVTQTPKHLITATGQRVTLRCSPRSGDLSVYWYQQSLDQGLQFLIQYYNGEERAKGNILERFSAQQFPDLHSELNLSSLELGDSALYFCASSVGTSDTQYFGPGTRLTVL.

The DNA for the CDR3 is TGCGCCAGCAGCCTGACAGTGAGGAGTGAAAAACTGTTTTTT. Amino acids: CASSLTVRSEKLFF. The chain is built from TRBV5-1 and TRBJ1-4; tentative D call: TRBD1 (5 bases). The CDR3 sequence is 14 residues long. The V gene's germline CDR1 is SGHRS and CDR2 YFSETQ. V gave up 4 bases and J gave up 7 bases, with 14 bases separating them. Full variable domain (outside the CDR3, taken from reference TRBV5-1 and TRBJ1-4): KAGVTQTPRYLIKTRGQQVTLSCSPISGHRSVSWYQQTPGQGLQFLFEYFSETQRNKGNFPGRFSGRQFSNSRSEMNVSTLELGDSALYLCASSLTVRSEKLFFGSGTQLSVL.

This chain links TRBV27 with TRBJ1-6; 7 bases align to TRBD1. Germline V lookup: CDR1 MNHEY, CDR2 SMNVEV (reference sequence). The V segment lost 3 bases and the J segment 14 bases; nucleotides outside the gene matches: 10. This CDR3 has 14 residues. CDR3 amino acids: CASSFSGGGATLHF. The CDR3 DNA reads TGTGCCAGCAGTTTTTCAGGGGGTGGGGCAACCCTCCACTTT.

V usage is TRBV19 and J usage is TRBJ2-2, with 7 positions matching TRBD1. The CDR3 contains 15 residues. The V and J ends lost 7 bases and 0 bases, in that order; junction bases with no gene match: 5. In germline, CDR1 is LNHDA, CDR2 SQIVND (reference sequence). Here the CDR3 DNA reads TGTGCCAGTAACAACAGGGGTCCGAACACCGGGGAGCTGTTTTTT. Translating it yields CASNNRGPNTGELFF.

This clone occurred a few times. V and J are TRBV11-2 and TRBJ2-1; tentative D call: TRBD1 (5 bases). Germline V lookup: CDR1 SGHAT, CDR2 FQNNGV. The CDR3 loop spans 14 amino acids. V was pared by 5 bases and J by 7 bases, with 15 bases between. The CDR3 reads CASSPSRGRNEQFF. CDR3 coding DNA: TGTGCCAGCAGCCCCTCTAGGGGTCGAAATGAGCAGTTCTTC.

This chain uses TRBV10-2 with TRBJ1-6; 9 positions agree with TRBD1. This CDR3 region has 15 residues. Trimming took 2 bases from V and 5 from J; bases not matched to a gene: 1. Germline V gene sequence: CDR1 WSHSY, CDR2 SAAADI. The CDR3 nucleotides read TGCGCCAGCAGTGAGGGACAGGGGAATAATTCACCCCTCCACTTT. Translating gives CASSEGQGNNSPLHF.

The CDR3 nucleotides read TGTGCCAGCAGTGCGACTAGCGGGAGGGCCTTCTATAGTACATCCGGACAGTTCTTC. It codes for CASSATSGRAFYSTSGQFF. J is TRBJ2-1 and V is TRBV28; 14 bases align to TRBD2. With V trimmed by 5 bases and J by 13 bases, 22 bases remained unmatched. Germline V CDR1 and CDR2: MDHEN, SYDVKM. The CDR3 is 19 amino acids.

The CDR3, as DNA: TGTGCCCCGAGAAGAGCGAGCCATGAGCAGTTCTTC. Translated, it gives CAPRRASHEQFF. V usage is TRBV28 and J usage is TRBJ2-1; no reliable D call. V lost 11 bases to trimming and J lost 8 bases, with 16 bases between them. Germline V gene sequence: CDR1 MDHEN, CDR2 SYDVKM. CDR3 length: 12 residues.

The chain has TRBV6-5 and TRBJ1-6; D uncertain. Per the germline V gene, CDR1 is MNHEY and CDR2 is SVGAGI. The V gene lost 5 bases and the J gene lost 2 bases, with 4 bases spanning the gap. The CDR3 is made up of 13 amino acids. As DNA, the CDR3 is TGTGCCAGCAGTAGCCCCTATAATTCACCCCTCCACTTT. This translates into CASSSPYNSPLHF.

Sample share makes this clone medium-sized. CDR3 sequence: CASRRDVLTPQHF. In DNA form, the CDR3 reads TGTGCCAGCAGGCGGGACGTCCTCACCCCCCAGCATTTT. This chain joins TRBV5-4 and TRBJ1-5; D might be TRBD1 (5 bases). The germline V gene has CDR1 SGHNT and CDR2 YYREEE (reference sequence). CDR3 length: 13 residues. V shed 5 bases and J shed 10 bases, with 16 bases lying between them. Based on the CDR3 plus reference TRBV5-4 and TRBJ1-5, the full variable domain is ETGVTQSPTHLIKTRGQQVTLRCSSQSGHNTVSWYQQALGQGPQFIFQYYREEENGRGNFPPRFSGLQFPNYSSELNVNALELDDSALYLCASRRDVLTPQHFGDGTRLSIL.

A single count supports this clone. The CDR3 nucleotides read TGTGCCTGGAGTGATGGAGTAAGAGTCAATGAGCAGTTCTTC. Amino acid sequence: CAWSDGVRVNEQFF. The rearrangement uses TRBV30 and TRBJ2-1; no definite D call. The CDR3 loop spans 14 amino acids. Trimming shortened V by 1 base and J by 6 bases, and 13 bases separated the two germline ends. Germline loops: CDR1 GTSNPN, CDR2 SVGIG (reference sequence).